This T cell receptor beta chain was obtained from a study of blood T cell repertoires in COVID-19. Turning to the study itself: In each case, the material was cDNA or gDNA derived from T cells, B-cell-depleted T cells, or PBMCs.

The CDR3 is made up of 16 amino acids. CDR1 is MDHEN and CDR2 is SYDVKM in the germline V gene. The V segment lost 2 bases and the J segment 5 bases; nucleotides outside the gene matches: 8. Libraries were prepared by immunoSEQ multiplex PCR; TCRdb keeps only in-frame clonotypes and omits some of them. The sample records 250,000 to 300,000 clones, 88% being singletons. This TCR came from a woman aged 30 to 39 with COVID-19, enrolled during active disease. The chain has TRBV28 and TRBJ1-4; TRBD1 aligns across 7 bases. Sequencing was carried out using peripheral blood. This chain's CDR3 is CASSLQPGQRNEKLFF. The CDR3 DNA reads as TGTGCCAGCAGTTTACAACCGGGACAGAGAAATGAAAAACTGTTTTTT. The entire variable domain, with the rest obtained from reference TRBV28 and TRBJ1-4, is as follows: DVKVTQSSRYLVKRTGEKVFLECVQDMDHENMFWYRQDPGLGLRLIYFSYDVKMKEKGDIPEGYSVSREKKERFSLILESASTNQTSMYLCASSLQPGQRNEKLFFGSGTQLSVL.